The clone carrying this T cell receptor (beta chain) was found many times. The target antigen is unknown. The data were taken from a study of breast tumors, draining lymph nodes, adjacent tissues. Notes on the study in general: Tumors had less TCR diversity than lymph nodes, more than nontumor tissue.

Breast cancer patients provided tissue from their axillary draining lymph nodes. V lost 5 bases and J 7 bases, leaving 11 bases between the germline ends. The CDR3 contains 12 residues. Each CDR3 protein is one row after TCRdb ran MiXCR on the multiplex PCR reads. The table records fewer than 300,000 distinct CDR3 sequences, approximately 30% of them present only once. Sequencing was done on a sample of axillary lymph node tissue. The TCR originated in a female donor with breast cancer. Some clones in this sample may be carry-over from other donors' samples. V usage is TRBV12-3 or TRBV12-4 and J usage is TRBJ1-2; D remains unclear. DNA of the CDR3: TGTGCCAGCAGTAAGCTCCCATCTGGCTACACCTTC. This sequence encodes CASSKLPSGYTF.